The rows below give T cell receptor beta chains drawn from one sample of a study of identical twins. TCRdb processed the 5' RACE reads anew with MiXCR; each CDR3 protein has one entry. This sample carries 1.5 million to 2 million distinct CDR3 sequences, more than 30% of them seen once, and the ten largest clones take approximately 0.25%. The specimen was cord blood. These receptors came from a newborn girl in good health. The CDR3 runs from the conserved cysteine through the conserved F or W. The D gene is left open where the match is weak. Size is stated for part of the rows, as once, few or many counts, or as a class when the clone is expanded.

V gene: TRBV12-3/TRBV12-4; J gene: TRBJ2-7; clone size: NA; D gene: NA; CDR3 DNA: TGTGCCAGCAGTCCCCGAACACAGGGCCACGAGCAGTACTTC; CDR3 protein: CASSPRTQGHEQYF
V gene: TRBV28; J gene: TRBJ1-5; clone size: few; D gene: NA; CDR3 DNA: TGTGCCAGCAGTCCAAACCGACAGGCGGGCAATCAGCCCCAGCATTTT; CDR3 protein: CASSPNRQAGNQPQHF
V gene: TRBV29-1; J gene: TRBJ2-7; clone size: NA; D gene: NA; CDR3 DNA: TGCAGCGTTGTTCAGGACAGGGAGGGGTACGAGCAGTACTTC; CDR3 protein: CSVVQDREGYEQYF
V gene: TRBV20-1; J gene: TRBJ2-7; clone size: NA; D gene: NA; CDR3 DNA: TGCAGTGCTAGTCATCTTTGGGGCAATGAGCAGTACTTC; CDR3 protein: CSASHLWGNEQYF
V gene: TRBV4-1; J gene: TRBJ1-5; clone size: NA; D gene: NA; CDR3 DNA: TGCGCCAGCAGCCAAGTCGGGGGGAATAGAAAGCAGCCCCAGCATTTT; CDR3 protein: CASSQVGGNRKQPQHF
V gene: TRBV9; J gene: TRBJ1-6; clone size: NA; D gene: NA; CDR3 DNA: TGTGCCAGCAGCGTAGAGGGCTCCTATAATTCACCCCTCCACTTT; CDR3 protein: CASSVEGSYNSPLHF
V gene: TRBV20-1; J gene: TRBJ1-5; clone size: few; D gene: NA; CDR3 DNA: TGCAGTGCTAGAGATCCATCAGGGGCCAATCAGCCCCAGCATTTT; CDR3 protein: CSARDPSGANQPQHF
V gene: TRBV7-2; J gene: TRBJ1-2; clone size: NA; D gene: NA; CDR3 DNA: TGTGCCAGCAGCTTAGCTACAAGAAACTATGGCTACACCTTC; CDR3 protein: CASSLATRNYGYTF
V gene: TRBV12-3/TRBV12-4; J gene: TRBJ2-7; clone size: few; D gene: NA; CDR3 DNA: TGTGCCAGCAGTTTAGGGGAAAGGGGCGAGCAGTACTTC; CDR3 protein: CASSLGERGEQYF
V gene: TRBV7-2; J gene: TRBJ1-6; clone size: few; D gene: NA; CDR3 DNA: TGTGCCAGCAGCTTTGACACGTTGAGCTCCTATAATTCACCCCTCCACTTT; CDR3 protein: CASSFDTLSSYNSPLHF
V gene: TRBV3-1; J gene: TRBJ1-4; clone size: few; D gene: NA; CDR3 DNA: TGTGCCAGCAGCCCTCGGCTTGCAACTAATGAAAAACTGTTTTTT; CDR3 protein: CASSPRLATNEKLFF
V gene: TRBV5-1; J gene: TRBJ2-1; clone size: NA; D gene: NA; CDR3 DNA: TGCGCCAGCCTCTTCGCTCGGGCATCTCTTTACAATGAGCAGTTCTTC; CDR3 protein: CASLFARASLYNEQFF
V gene: TRBV20-1; J gene: TRBJ2-5; clone size: NA; D gene: NA; CDR3 DNA: TGCAGTGCTAGAGATGGGTTCTGGGGATACAATGAGCGGTACTTC; CDR3 protein: CSARDGFWGYNERYF
V gene: TRBV6-2/TRBV6-3; J gene: TRBJ2-1; clone size: NA; D gene: NA; CDR3 DNA: TGTGCCAGCAGTTACAGCCTATTCCTGGGGTACAATGAGCAGTTCTTC; CDR3 protein: CASSYSLFLGYNEQFF
V gene: TRBV10-3; J gene: TRBJ1-6; clone size: few; D gene: TRBD1; CDR3 DNA: TGTGCCATCAGCGGGACAGGTTTATCACCCCTCCACTTT; CDR3 protein: CAISGTGLSPLHF
V gene: TRBV6-1; J gene: TRBJ1-2; clone size: NA; D gene: NA; CDR3 DNA: TGTGCCAGCAGTGAAGCGCGTTCCCTTGGCTACACCTTC; CDR3 protein: CASSEARSLGYTF
V gene: TRBV20-1; J gene: TRBJ2-3; clone size: NA; D gene: NA; CDR3 DNA: TGCAGTGCTAGAATATCTGGGGATACGCAGTATTTT; CDR3 protein: CSARISGDTQYF
V gene: TRBV12-3/TRBV12-4; J gene: TRBJ2-1; clone size: NA; D gene: TRBD2; CDR3 DNA: TGTGCCAGCAGTCCAAAGCGGGGCGGAATTTACAATGAGCAGTTCTTC; CDR3 protein: CASSPKRGGIYNEQFF
V gene: TRBV5-1; J gene: TRBJ2-1; clone size: few; D gene: NA; CDR3 DNA: TGCGCCAGCAGCTTCGCCCCAAAACGCGTCAACAATGAGCAGTTCTTC; CDR3 protein: CASSFAPKRVNNEQFF
V gene: TRBV11-2; J gene: TRBJ1-6; clone size: few; D gene: TRBD1; CDR3 DNA: TGTGCCAGCAGCAGGACAGGGGATCATTCACCCCTCCACTTT; CDR3 protein: CASSRTGDHSPLHF
V gene: TRBV18; J gene: TRBJ1-2; clone size: NA; D gene: NA; CDR3 DNA: TGTGCCAGCTCACCCGCAGGGGCGTACTATGGCTACACCTTC; CDR3 protein: CASSPAGAYYGYTF
V gene: TRBV5-1; J gene: TRBJ1-1; clone size: NA; D gene: NA; CDR3 DNA: TGCGCCAGCAGCTTTTCCCCGGGGGTCGACACTGAAGCTTTCTTT; CDR3 protein: CASSFSPGVDTEAFF
V gene: TRBV25-1; J gene: TRBJ2-7; clone size: many; D gene: TRBD1; CDR3 DNA: TGTGCCAGCAGTGAATTAGGACAGGGCTCCTACGAGCAGTACTTC; CDR3 protein: CASSELGQGSYEQYF
V gene: TRBV20-1; J gene: TRBJ2-5; clone size: few; D gene: NA; CDR3 DNA: TGCAGTGCTAGGTGGGGGAGAGAGACCCAGTACTTC; CDR3 protein: CSARWGRETQYF
V gene: TRBV5-1; J gene: TRBJ1-4; clone size: NA; D gene: NA; CDR3 DNA: TGCGCCAGCAGCTTGACCCACTCGGGACGGGAAAAACTGTTTTTT; CDR3 protein: CASSLTHSGREKLFF
V gene: TRBV5-1; J gene: TRBJ2-5; clone size: few; D gene: NA; CDR3 DNA: TGCGCCAGCAGCCCACTCGTATCGCAAGAGACCCAGTACTTC; CDR3 protein: CASSPLVSQETQYF
V gene: TRBV2; J gene: TRBJ1-4; clone size: few; D gene: NA; CDR3 DNA: TGTGCCAGCACCTCGTGGGCGGCTGAAAAACTGTTTTTT; CDR3 protein: CASTSWAAEKLFF
V gene: TRBV7-8; J gene: TRBJ2-1; clone size: NA; D gene: NA; CDR3 DNA: TGTGCCAGCAGCTTAATAAGGGATAGCGTCTACAATGAGCAGTTCTTC; CDR3 protein: CASSLIRDSVYNEQFF
V gene: TRBV9; J gene: TRBJ2-7; clone size: NA; D gene: NA; CDR3 DNA: TGTGCCAGCAGCGTAGACCTGGACAGCTCCTACGAGCAGTACTTC; CDR3 protein: CASSVDLDSSYEQYF
V gene: TRBV30; J gene: TRBJ2-7; clone size: NA; D gene: NA; CDR3 DNA: TGTGCCTTCACACGGAGCTCCTACAATGAGCAGTACTTC; CDR3 protein: CAFTRSSYNEQYF
V gene: TRBV12-5; J gene: TRBJ2-4; clone size: NA; D gene: TRBD2; CDR3 DNA: TGTGCTAGTGGTTTATTCGAACTAGCGGGAGGGCCAATAGTCAAAAACATTCAGTACTTC; CDR3 protein: CASGLFELAGGPIVKNIQYF
V gene: TRBV12-3/TRBV12-4; J gene: TRBJ2-4; clone size: few; D gene: NA; CDR3 DNA: TGTGCCAGCAGTTGGGTCGTAGCCAAAAACATTCAGTACTTC; CDR3 protein: CASSWVVAKNIQYF
V gene: TRBV5-1; J gene: TRBJ2-5; clone size: few; D gene: NA; CDR3 DNA: TGCGCCAGCAGCTTGGCTCCGTTAACCGGGACACAAACCCAGTACTTC; CDR3 protein: CASSLAPLTGTQTQYF
V gene: TRBV28; J gene: TRBJ2-7; clone size: few; D gene: NA; CDR3 DNA: TGTGCCAGCAGTTTATCCGGACTCCTTCTCTACGAGCAGTACTTC; CDR3 protein: CASSLSGLLLYEQYF
V gene: TRBV5-6; J gene: TRBJ2-5; clone size: NA; D gene: NA; CDR3 DNA: TGTGCCAGCAGCCCGTTCACCCTACCTGCGGAGACCCAGTACTTC; CDR3 protein: CASSPFTLPAETQYF
V gene: TRBV4-2; J gene: TRBJ2-3; clone size: NA; D gene: TRBD2; CDR3 DNA: TGTGCCAGCAGCCATCCCGGGACTAGCGGGGGGGCGGGCACAGATACGCAGTATTTT; CDR3 protein: CASSHPGTSGGAGTDTQYF
V gene: TRBV29-1; J gene: TRBJ1-1; clone size: NA; D gene: NA; CDR3 DNA: TGCAGCTTACTCTCAGGGAACACTGAAGCTTTCTTT; CDR3 protein: CSLLSGNTEAFF
V gene: TRBV20-1; J gene: TRBJ1-5; clone size: NA; D gene: TRBD1; CDR3 DNA: TGCAGTGCTAGAGACAGGGGGATCAGCAATCAGCCCCAGCATTTT; CDR3 protein: CSARDRGISNQPQHF
V gene: TRBV15; J gene: TRBJ2-7; clone size: NA; D gene: NA; CDR3 DNA: TGTGCCGCCAGCAAGTCGACAGTTTCCTACGAGCAGTACTTC; CDR3 protein: CAASKSTVSYEQYF
V gene: TRBV5-1; J gene: TRBJ2-7; clone size: few; D gene: NA; CDR3 DNA: TGCGCCAGCAGCTCCAATAGAAACCTGGGCGAGCAGTACTTC; CDR3 protein: CASSSNRNLGEQYF
V gene: TRBV29-1; J gene: TRBJ2-2; clone size: NA; D gene: TRBD1; CDR3 DNA: TGCAGCGTCCTAAGACAGGGGGCGATGTCTAACACCGGGGAGCTGTTTTTT; CDR3 protein: CSVLRQGAMSNTGELFF
V gene: TRBV2; J gene: TRBJ2-5; clone size: NA; D gene: TRBD1; CDR3 DNA: TGTGCCAGCAGAAGACAGGGGGCGGAGACCCAGTACTTC; CDR3 protein: CASRRQGAETQYF
V gene: TRBV7-2; J gene: TRBJ2-3; clone size: NA; D gene: TRBD2; CDR3 DNA: TGTGCCAGCAGCTTAGGGACTAGCGGGGGGCCCACAGATACGCAGTATTTT; CDR3 protein: CASSLGTSGGPTDTQYF
V gene: TRBV5-1; J gene: TRBJ1-1; clone size: few; D gene: NA; CDR3 DNA: TGCGCCAGCAGCCCAACCGCAGGCACTGAAGCTTTCTTT; CDR3 protein: CASSPTAGTEAFF
V gene: TRBV7-9; J gene: TRBJ1-2; clone size: NA; D gene: NA; CDR3 DNA: TGTGCCAGCAGCTTATGGGGGCCATCTACAGGTTCCTATGGCTACACCTTC; CDR3 protein: CASSLWGPSTGSYGYTF
V gene: TRBV7-9; J gene: TRBJ1-6; clone size: NA; D gene: NA; CDR3 DNA: TGTGCCAGCAGCTTAGTAGCTACTGGGAATTCACCCCTCCACTTT; CDR3 protein: CASSLVATGNSPLHF
V gene: TRBV6-1; J gene: TRBJ2-7; clone size: NA; D gene: NA; CDR3 DNA: TGTGCCAGCACCACCAGGGTTGGCAACGAGCAGTACTTC; CDR3 protein: CASTTRVGNEQYF
V gene: TRBV13; J gene: TRBJ2-4; clone size: few; D gene: TRBD2; CDR3 DNA: TGTGCCAGCAGCTATCGGACTAGCGGGAGGGCCAAAAACATTCAGTACTTC; CDR3 protein: CASSYRTSGRAKNIQYF